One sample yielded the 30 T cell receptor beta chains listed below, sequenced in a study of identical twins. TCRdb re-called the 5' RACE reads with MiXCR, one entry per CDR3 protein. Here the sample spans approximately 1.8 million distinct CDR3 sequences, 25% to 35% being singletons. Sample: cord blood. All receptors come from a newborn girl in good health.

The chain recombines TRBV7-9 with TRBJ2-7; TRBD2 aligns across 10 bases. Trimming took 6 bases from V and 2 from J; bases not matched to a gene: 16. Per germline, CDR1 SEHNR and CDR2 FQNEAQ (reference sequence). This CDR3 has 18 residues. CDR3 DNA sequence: TGTGCCAGCAGTGCCGATGACGCTACTAGCGGGATCCCCTACGAGCAGTACTTC. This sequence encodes CASSADDATSGIPYEQYF.

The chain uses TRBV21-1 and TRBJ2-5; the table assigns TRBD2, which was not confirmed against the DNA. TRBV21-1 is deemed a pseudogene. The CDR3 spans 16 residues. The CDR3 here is CASRRAGTSPQETQYF. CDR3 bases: TGTGCCAGCAGAAGGGCCGGGACTAGTCCTCAAGAGACCCAGTACTTC.

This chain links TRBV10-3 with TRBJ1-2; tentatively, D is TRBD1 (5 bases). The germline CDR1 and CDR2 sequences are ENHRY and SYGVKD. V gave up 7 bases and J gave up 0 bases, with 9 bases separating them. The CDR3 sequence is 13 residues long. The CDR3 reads CAITKTANYGYTF. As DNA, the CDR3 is TGTGCCATCACCAAGACAGCTAACTATGGCTACACCTTC.

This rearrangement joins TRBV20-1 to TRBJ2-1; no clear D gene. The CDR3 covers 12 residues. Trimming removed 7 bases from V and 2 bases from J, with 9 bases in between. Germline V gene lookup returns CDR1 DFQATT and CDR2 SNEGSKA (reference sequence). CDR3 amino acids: CSGQHPYNEQFF. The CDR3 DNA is TGCAGTGGCCAGCACCCCTACAATGAGCAGTTCTTC.

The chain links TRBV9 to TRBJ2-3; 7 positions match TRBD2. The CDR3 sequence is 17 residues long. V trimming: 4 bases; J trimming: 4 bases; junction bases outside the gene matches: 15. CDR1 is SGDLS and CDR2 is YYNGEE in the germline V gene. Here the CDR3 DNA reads TGTGCCAGCAGCCATTATTCCGGGCGGGAGAGTTCAGATACGCAGTATTTT. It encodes CASSHYSGRESSDTQYF.

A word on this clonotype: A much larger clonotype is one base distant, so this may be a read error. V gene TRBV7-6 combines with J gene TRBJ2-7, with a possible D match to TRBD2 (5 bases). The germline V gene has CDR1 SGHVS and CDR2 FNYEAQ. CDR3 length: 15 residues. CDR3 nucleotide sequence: TGTGTCAGCAGCCCGAATGAGGGTAACTCCTACGAGCAGTACTTC. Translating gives CVSSPNEGNSYEQYF.

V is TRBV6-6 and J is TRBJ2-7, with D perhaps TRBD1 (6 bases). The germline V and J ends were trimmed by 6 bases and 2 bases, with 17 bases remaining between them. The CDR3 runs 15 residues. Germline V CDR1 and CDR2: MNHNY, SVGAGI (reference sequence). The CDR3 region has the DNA TGTGCCAGCAGGCTCCCGGGACAAGATCCCTACGAGCAGTACTTC. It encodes CASRLPGQDPYEQYF.

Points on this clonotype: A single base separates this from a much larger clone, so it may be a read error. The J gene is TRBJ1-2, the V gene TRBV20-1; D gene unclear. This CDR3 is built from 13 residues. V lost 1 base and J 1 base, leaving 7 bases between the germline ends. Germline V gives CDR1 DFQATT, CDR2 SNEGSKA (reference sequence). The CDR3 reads CSARAEINYGYTF. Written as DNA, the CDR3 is TGCAGTGCTAGAGCGGAGATTAACTATGGCTACACCTTC.

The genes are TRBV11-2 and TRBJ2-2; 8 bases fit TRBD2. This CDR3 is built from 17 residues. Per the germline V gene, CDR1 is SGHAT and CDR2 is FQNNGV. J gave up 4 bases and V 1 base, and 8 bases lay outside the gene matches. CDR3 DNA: TGTGCCAGCAGCTTAGTTTTGGTAGCGGGAAGCACCGGGGAGCTGTTTTTT. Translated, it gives CASSLVLVAGSTGELFF.

CDR3: CASRLTGGYEQYF. DNA for the CDR3: TGTGCCAGCAGGTTAACAGGGGGCTACGAGCAGTACTTC. The chain carries TRBV7-9 and TRBJ2-7; 8 nucleotides align to TRBD1. The CDR3 has 13 residues. V was clipped by 6 bases and J by 3 bases; unmatched bases: 4. Germline loops: CDR1 SEHNR, CDR2 FQNEAQ (reference sequence).

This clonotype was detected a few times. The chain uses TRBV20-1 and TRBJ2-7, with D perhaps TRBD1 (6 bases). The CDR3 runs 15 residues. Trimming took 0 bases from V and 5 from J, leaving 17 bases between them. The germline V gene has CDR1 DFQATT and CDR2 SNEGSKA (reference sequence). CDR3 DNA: TGCAGTGCTAGAGATGGGGCAGGGGATATCAACGAGCAGTACTTC. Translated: CSARDGAGDINEQYF.

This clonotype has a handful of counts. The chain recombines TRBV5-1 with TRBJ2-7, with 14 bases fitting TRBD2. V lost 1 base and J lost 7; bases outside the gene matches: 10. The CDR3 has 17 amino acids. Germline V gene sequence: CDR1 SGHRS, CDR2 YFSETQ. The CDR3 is CASSLRTSGRIYNEQYF. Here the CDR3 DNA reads TGCGCCAGCAGCTTGCGGACTAGCGGGAGGATCTACAATGAGCAGTACTTC.

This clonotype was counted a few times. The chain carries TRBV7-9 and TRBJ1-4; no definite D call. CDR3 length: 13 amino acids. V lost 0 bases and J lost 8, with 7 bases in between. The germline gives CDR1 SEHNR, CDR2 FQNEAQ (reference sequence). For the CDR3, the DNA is TGTGCCAGCAGCTTAGCCGCCCAGGAAAAACTGTTTTTT. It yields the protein CASSLAAQEKLFF.

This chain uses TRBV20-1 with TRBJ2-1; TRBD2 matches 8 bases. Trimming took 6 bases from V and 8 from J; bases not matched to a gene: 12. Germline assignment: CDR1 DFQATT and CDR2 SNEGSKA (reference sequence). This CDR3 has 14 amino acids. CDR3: CSAHTGTRVYEQFF. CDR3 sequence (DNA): TGCAGTGCGCACACCGGGACTAGGGTATATGAGCAGTTCTTC.

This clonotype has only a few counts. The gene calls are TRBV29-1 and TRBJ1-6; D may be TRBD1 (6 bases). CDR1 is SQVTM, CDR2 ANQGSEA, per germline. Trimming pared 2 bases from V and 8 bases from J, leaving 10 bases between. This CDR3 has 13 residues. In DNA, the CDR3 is TGCAGCGTTGAAATACAGGGCGATTCACCCCTCCACTTT. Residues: CSVEIQGDSPLHF.

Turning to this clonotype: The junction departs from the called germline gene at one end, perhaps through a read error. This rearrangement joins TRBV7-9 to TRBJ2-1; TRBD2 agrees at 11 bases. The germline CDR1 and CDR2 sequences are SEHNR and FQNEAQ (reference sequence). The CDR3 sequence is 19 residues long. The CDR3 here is CAGSSSPLAGGSPYNEQFF. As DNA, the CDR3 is TGTGCCGGCAGCTCAAGTCCGCTAGCGGGGGGATCTCCCTACAATGAGCAGTTCTTC.

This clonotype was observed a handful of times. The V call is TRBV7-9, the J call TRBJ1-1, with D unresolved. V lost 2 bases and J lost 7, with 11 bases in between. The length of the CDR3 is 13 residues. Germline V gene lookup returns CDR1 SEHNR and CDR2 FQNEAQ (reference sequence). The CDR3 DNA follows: TGTGCCAGCAGCTTACAAATCTCAAATGAAGCTTTCTTT. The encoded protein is CASSLQISNEAFF.

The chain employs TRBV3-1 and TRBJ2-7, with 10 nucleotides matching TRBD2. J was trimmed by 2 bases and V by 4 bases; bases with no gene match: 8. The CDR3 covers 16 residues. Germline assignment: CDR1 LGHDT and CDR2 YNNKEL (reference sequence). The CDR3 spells CASSPPGLAVPYEQYF. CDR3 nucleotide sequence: TGTGCCAGCAGCCCCCCAGGACTAGCGGTACCCTACGAGCAGTACTTC.

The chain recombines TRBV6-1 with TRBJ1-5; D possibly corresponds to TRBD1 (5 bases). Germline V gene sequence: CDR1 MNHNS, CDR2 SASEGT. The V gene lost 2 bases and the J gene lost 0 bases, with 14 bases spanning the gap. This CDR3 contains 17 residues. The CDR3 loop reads CASSESSGTNSNQPQHF. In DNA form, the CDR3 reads TGTGCCAGCAGTGAAAGTTCCGGGACGAATAGCAATCAGCCCCAGCATTTT.

The CDR3 loop reads CASSLISGPGTYEQYF. Here the CDR3 DNA reads TGTGCCAGCAGCCTTATCAGCGGCCCTGGGACCTACGAGCAGTACTTC. The chain joins TRBV4-2 to TRBJ2-7; D might be TRBD2 (5 bases). The germline V gene has CDR1 LGHNA and CDR2 YNFKEQ. CDR3 length: 16 residues. Trimming left V 4 bases short and J 2 bases short, with 18 bases between.

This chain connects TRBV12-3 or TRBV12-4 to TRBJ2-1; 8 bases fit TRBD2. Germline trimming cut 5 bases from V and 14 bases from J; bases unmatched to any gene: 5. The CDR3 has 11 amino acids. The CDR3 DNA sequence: TGTGCCAGCAGTCTTATAGCGGGGAAGTTCTTC. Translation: CASSLIAGKFF.

CDR3 nucleotide sequence: TGCAGTGCTAGGGACGGGATCTCCTACAATGAGCAGTTCTTC. This encodes CSARDGISYNEQFF. The chain couples TRBV20-1 to TRBJ2-1; TRBD2 is a possible D gene (5 bases). From germline, CDR1 is DFQATT and CDR2 SNEGSKA (reference sequence). Trimming pared 3 bases from V and 0 bases from J, leaving 9 bases between. This CDR3 region has 14 residues.

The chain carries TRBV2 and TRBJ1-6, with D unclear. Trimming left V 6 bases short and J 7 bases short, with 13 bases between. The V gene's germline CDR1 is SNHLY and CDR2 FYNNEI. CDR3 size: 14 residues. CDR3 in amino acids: CASRGALDNSPLHF. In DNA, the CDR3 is TGTGCCAGCAGGGGAGCATTAGACAATTCACCCCTCCACTTT. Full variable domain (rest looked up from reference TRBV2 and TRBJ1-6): EPEVTQTPSHQVTQMGQEVILRCVPISNHLYFYWYRQILGQKVEFLVSFYNNEISEKSEIFDDQFSVERPDGSNFTLKIRSTKLEDSAMYFCASRGALDNSPLHFGNGTRLTVT.

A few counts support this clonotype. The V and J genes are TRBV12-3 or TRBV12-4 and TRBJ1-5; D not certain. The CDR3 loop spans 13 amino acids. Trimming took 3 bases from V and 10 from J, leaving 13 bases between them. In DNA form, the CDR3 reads TGTGCCAGCAGTTTCCAGGAAAGTAGCCCCCAGCATTTT. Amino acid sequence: CASSFQESSPQHF.

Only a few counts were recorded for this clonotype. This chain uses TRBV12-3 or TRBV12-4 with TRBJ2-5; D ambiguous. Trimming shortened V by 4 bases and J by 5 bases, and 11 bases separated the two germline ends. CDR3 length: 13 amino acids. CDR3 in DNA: TGTGCCAGCAGTTATCGATCTGTGGAGACCCAGTACTTC. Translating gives CASSYRSVETQYF.

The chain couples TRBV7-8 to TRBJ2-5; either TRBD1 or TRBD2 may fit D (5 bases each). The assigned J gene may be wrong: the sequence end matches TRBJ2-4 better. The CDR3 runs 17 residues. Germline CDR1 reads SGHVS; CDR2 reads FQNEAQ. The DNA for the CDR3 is TGTGCCAGCAGCCCCGGGACCAAAAATTTAGCCAAAAACATTCAGTACTTC. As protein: CASSPGTKNLAKNIQYF.

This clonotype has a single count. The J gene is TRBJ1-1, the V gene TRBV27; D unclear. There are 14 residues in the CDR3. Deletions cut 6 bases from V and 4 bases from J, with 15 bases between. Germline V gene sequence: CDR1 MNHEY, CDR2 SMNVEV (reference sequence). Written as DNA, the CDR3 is TGTGCCAGCAGCTTGAGAGGGCAAGTCACTGAAGCTTTCTTT. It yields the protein CASSLRGQVTEAFF.

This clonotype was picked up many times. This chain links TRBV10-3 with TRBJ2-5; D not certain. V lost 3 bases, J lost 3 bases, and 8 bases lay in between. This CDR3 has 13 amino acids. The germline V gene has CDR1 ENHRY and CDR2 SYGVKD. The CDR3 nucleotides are TGTGCCATCAGTGAAGGTGGGGAAGAGACCCAGTACTTC. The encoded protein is CAISEGGEETQYF.

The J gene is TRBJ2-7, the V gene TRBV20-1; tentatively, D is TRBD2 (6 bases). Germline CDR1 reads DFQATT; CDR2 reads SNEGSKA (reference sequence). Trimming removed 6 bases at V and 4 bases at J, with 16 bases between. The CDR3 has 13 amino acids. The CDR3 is CSALTGGMYEQYF. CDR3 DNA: TGCAGTGCCTTGACCGGGGGAATGTACGAGCAGTACTTC.

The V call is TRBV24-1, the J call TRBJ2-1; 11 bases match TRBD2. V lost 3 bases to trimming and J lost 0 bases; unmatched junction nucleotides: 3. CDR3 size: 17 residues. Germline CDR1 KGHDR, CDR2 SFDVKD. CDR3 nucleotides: TGTGCCACCAGTGATACTAGCGGGGGTGGCTCCTACAATGAGCAGTTCTTC. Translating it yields CATSDTSGGGSYNEQFF.